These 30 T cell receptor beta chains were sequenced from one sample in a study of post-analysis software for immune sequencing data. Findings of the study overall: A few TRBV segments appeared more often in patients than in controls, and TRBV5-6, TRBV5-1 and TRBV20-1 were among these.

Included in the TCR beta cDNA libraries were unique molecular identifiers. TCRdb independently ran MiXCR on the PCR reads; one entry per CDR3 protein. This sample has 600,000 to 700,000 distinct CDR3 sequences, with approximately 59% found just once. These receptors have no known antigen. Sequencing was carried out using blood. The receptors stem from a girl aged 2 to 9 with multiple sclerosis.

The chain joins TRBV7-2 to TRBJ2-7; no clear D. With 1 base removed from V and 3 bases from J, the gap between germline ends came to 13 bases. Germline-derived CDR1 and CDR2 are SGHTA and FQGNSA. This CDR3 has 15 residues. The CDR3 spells CASSLVSQPLYEQYF. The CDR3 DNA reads TGTGCCAGCAGCTTAGTTAGTCAGCCGCTCTACGAGCAGTACTTC. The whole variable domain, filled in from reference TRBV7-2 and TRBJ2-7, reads GAGVSQSPSNKVTEKGKDVELRCDPISGHTALYWYRQSLGQGLEFLIYFQGNSAPDKSGLPSDRFSAERTGGSVSTLTIQRTQQEDSAVYLCASSLVSQPLYEQYFGPGTRLTVT.

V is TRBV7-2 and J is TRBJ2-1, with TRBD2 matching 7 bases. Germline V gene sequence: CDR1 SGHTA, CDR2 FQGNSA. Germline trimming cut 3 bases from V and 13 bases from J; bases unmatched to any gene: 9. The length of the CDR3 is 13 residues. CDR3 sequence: CASSFLGGGTQFF. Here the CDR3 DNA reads TGTGCCAGCAGCTTTTTAGGCGGGGGTACTCAGTTCTTC.

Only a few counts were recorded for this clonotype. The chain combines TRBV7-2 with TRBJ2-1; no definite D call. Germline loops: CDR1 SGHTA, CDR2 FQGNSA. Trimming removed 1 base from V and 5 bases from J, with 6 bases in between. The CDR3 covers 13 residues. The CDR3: CASSLVRNNEQFF. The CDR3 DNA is TGTGCCAGCAGCTTAGTTAGAAACAATGAGCAGTTCTTC.

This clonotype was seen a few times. CDR3 loop: CSARGGEGDTQYF. The CDR3 bases are TGCAGCGCACGGGGGGGCGAAGGAGATACGCAGTATTTT. This chain links TRBV29-1 with TRBJ2-3; 8 bases match TRBD2. The germline gives CDR1 SQVTM, CDR2 ANQGSEA. Trimming took 7 bases from V and 5 from J; bases not matched to a gene: 8. The CDR3 loop spans 13 amino acids.

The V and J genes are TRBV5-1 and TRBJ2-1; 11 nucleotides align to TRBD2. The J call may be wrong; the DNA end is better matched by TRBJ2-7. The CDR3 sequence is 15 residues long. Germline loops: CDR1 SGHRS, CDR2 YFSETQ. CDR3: CASSLVLAGAFEQYF. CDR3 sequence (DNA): TGCGCCAGCAGCTTGGTACTAGCGGGAGCATTCGAGCAGTACTTC.

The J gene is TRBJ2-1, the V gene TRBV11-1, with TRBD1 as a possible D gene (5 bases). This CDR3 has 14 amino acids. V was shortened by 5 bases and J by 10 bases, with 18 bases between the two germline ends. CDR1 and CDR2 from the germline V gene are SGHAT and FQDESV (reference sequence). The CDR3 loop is CASSQAGRLGEQFF. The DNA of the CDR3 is TGTGCCAGCAGCCAAGCAGGGCGATTGGGGGAGCAGTTCTTC.

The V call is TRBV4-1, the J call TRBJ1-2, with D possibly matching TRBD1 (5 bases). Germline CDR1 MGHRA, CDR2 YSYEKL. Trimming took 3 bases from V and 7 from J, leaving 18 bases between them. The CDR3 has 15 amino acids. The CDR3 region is CASSQGPTRDRGYTF. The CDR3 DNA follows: TGCGCCAGCAGCCAGGGGCCTACAAGGGATCGTGGCTACACCTTC.

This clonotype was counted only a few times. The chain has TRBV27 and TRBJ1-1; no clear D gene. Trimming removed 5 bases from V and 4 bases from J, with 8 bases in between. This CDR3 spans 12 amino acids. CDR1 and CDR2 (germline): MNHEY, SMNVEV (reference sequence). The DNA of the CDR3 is TGTGCCAGCAGTGGTGGGATCACTGAAGCTTTCTTT. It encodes CASSGGITEAFF.

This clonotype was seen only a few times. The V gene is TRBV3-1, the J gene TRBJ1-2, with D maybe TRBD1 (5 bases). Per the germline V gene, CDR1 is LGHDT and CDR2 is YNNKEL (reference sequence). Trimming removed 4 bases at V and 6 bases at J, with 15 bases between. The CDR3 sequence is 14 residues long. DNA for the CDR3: TGTGCCAGCAGCCCTCAAGAGGGGCGCGATGGCTACACCTTC. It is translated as CASSPQEGRDGYTF.

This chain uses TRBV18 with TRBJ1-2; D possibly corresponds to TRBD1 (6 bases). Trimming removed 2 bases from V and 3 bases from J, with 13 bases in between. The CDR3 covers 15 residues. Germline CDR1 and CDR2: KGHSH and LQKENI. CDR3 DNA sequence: TGTGCCAGCTCACCAGGGACACCTGGCGACTATGGCTACACCTTC. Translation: CASSPGTPGDYGYTF.

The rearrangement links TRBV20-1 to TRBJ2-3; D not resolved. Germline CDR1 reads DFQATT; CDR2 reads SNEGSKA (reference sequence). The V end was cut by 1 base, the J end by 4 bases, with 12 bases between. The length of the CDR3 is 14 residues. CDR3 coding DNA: TGCAGTGCTAGAGGTGGGCTCGGCCCAGATACGCAGTATTTT. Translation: CSARGGLGPDTQYF.

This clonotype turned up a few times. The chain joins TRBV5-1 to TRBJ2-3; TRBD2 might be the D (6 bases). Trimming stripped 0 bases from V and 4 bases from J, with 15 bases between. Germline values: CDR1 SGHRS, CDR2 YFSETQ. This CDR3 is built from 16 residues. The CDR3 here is CASSLEVTSRPDTQYF. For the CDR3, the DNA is TGCGCCAGCAGCTTGGAGGTGACTAGTCGTCCAGATACGCAGTATTTT.

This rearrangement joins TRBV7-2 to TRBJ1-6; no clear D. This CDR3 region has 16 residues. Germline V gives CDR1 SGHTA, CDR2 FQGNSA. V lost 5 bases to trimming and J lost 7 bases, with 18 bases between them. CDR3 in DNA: TGTGCCAGCAGCGCAAACCTCTGGCAGAAGAATTCACCCCTCCACTTT. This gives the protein CASSANLWQKNSPLHF.

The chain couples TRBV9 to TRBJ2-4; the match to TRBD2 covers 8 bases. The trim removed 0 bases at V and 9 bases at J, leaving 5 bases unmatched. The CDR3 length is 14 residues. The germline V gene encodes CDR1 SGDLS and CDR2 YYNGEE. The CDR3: CASSVAGGESIQYF. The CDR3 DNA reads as TGTGCCAGCAGCGTAGCGGGAGGGGAGAGCATTCAGTACTTC.

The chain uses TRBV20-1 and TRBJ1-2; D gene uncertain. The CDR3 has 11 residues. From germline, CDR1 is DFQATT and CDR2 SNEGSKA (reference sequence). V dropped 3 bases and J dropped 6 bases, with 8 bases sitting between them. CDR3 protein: CSASLWDGYTF. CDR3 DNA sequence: TGCAGTGCTAGTCTGTGGGATGGCTACACCTTC.

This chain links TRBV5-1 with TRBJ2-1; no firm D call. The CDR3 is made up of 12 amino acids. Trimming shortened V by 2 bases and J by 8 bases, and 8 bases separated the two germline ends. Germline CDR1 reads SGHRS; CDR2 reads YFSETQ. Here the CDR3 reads CASSFALDEQFF. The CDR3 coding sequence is TGCGCCAGCAGCTTTGCCCTGGATGAGCAGTTCTTC.

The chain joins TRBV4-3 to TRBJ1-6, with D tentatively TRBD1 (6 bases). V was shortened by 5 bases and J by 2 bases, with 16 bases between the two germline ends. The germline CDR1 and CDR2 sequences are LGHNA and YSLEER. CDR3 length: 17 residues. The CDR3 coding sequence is TGCGCCAGCAGCTCAGAAACAGGGACCACCTATAATTCACCCCTCCACTTT. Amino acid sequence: CASSSETGTTYNSPLHF.

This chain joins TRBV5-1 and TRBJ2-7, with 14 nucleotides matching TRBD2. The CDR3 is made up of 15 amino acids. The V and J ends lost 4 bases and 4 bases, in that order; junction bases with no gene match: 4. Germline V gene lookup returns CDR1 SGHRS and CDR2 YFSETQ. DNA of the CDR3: TGCGCCAGCAGCAAGGGACTAGCGGGAGAGTACGAGCAGTACTTC. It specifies CASSKGLAGEYEQYF.

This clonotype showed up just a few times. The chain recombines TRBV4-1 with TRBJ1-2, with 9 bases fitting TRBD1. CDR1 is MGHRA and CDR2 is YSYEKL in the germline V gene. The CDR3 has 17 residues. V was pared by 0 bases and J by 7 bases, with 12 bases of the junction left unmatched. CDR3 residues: CASSQEWDREVVGGYTF. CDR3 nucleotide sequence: TGCGCCAGCAGCCAAGAATGGGACAGGGAGGTCGTCGGTGGCTACACCTTC.

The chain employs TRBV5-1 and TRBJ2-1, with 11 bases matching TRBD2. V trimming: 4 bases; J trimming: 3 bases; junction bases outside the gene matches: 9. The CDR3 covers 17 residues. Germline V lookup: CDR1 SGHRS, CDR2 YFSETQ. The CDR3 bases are TGCGCCAGCAGCCGGCAAACTAGCGGGAGTATCTACAATGAGCAGTTCTTC. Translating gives CASSRQTSGSIYNEQFF.

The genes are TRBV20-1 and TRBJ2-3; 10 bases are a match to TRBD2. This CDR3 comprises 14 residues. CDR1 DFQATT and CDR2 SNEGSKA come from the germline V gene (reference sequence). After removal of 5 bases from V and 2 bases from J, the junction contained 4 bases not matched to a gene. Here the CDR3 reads CSAPAGGSTDTQYF. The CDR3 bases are TGCAGTGCTCCAGCGGGAGGGTCCACAGATACGCAGTATTTT.

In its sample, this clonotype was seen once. CDR3 protein: CASSLEVTNTGELFF. In DNA, the CDR3 is TGCGCCAGCAGCTTGGAAGTAACGAACACCGGGGAGCTGTTTTTT. The chain links TRBV5-1 to TRBJ2-2; D call uncertain. Germline CDR1 reads SGHRS; CDR2 reads YFSETQ. The CDR3 is 15 amino acids. The V end was cut by 0 bases, the J end by 0 bases, with 6 bases between.

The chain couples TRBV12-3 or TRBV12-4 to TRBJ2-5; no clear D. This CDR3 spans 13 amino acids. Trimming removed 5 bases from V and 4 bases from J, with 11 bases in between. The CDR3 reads CASSHPLTETQYF. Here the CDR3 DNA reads TGTGCCAGCAGTCACCCCCTGACAGAGACCCAGTACTTC.

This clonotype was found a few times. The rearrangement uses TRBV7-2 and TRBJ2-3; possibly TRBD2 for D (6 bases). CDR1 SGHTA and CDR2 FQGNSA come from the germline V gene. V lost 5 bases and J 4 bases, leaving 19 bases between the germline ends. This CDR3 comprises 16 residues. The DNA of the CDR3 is TGTGCCAGCAGCCCCAGCCGACTAGTGGATCCAGATACGCAGTATTTT. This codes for CASSPSRLVDPDTQYF.

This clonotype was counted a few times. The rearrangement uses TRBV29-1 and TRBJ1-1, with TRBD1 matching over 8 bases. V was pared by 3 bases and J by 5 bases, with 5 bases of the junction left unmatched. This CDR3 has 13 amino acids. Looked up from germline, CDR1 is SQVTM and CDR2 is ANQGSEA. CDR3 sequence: CSVDDRGSTEAFF. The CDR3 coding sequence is TGCAGCGTTGACGACAGGGGTTCTACTGAAGCTTTCTTT.

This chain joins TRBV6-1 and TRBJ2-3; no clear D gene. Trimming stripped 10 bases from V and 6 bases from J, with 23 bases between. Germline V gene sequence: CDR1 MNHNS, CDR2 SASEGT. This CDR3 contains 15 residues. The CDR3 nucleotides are TGTGCCACCTCGTCTTTGGTGGCCCCGTCTGATACGCAGTATTTT. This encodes CATSSLVAPSDTQYF.

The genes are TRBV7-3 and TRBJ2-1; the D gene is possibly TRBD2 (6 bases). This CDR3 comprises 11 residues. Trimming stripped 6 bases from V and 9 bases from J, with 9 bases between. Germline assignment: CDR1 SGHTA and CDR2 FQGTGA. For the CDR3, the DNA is TGTGCCAGCAGTCGGGGAGGTGAGCAGTTCTTC. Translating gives CASSRGGEQFF. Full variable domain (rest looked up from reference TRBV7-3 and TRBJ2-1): GAGVSQTPSNKVTEKGKYVELRCDPISGHTALYWYRQSLGQGPEFLIYFQGTGAADDSGLPNDRFFAVRPEGSVSTLKIQRTERGDSAVYLCASSRGGEQFFGPGTRLTVL.

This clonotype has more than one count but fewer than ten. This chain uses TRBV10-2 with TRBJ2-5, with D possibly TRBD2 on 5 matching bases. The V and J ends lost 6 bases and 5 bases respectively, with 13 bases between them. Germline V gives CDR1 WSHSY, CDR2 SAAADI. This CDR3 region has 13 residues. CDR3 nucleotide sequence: TGCGCCAGCAGCCCGTGGCCGGGGGAGACCCAGTACTTC. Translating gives CASSPWPGETQYF.

CDR3 residues: CSATALALEQYF. The DNA for the CDR3 is TGCAGTGCTACCGCCCTAGCGCTCGAGCAGTACTTC. The V and J genes are TRBV20-1 and TRBJ2-7, with a tentative D call TRBD2 (6 bases). The germline V gene has CDR1 DFQATT and CDR2 SNEGSKA (reference sequence). The V and J ends lost 4 bases and 6 bases respectively, with 13 bases between them. The length of the CDR3 is 12 residues.

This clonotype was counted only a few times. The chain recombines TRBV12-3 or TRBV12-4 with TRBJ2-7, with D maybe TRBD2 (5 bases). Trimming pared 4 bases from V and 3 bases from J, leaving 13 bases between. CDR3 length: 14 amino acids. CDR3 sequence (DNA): TGTGCCAGCAGTTCCCCGCGCGGGTTCTACGAGCAGTACTTC. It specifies CASSSPRGFYEQYF.